The 32 T cell receptor beta chains listed next were all sequenced from one sample in a study of blood T cell repertoires in COVID-19. Some clones are missing from TCRdb's copy, which holds only in-frame ones; the method was immunoSEQ multiplex PCR. Here the sample spans approximately 150,000 clones, roughly 85% being singletons. Material: peripheral blood. The source of these receptors is a woman of 80 years or more with acute or convalescent COVID-19.

V and J are TRBV7-2 and TRBJ1-1, with 8 bases lining up with TRBD1. The germline gives CDR1 SGHTA, CDR2 FQGNSA. Trimming took 6 bases from V and 6 from J; bases not matched to a gene: 15. This CDR3 has 16 residues. This CDR3 is CASSRIPGQGIPEAFF. CDR3 nucleotide sequence: TGTGCCAGCAGTCGAATCCCCGGACAGGGAATCCCTGAAGCTTTCTTT.

V usage is TRBV5-4 and J usage is TRBJ1-1; a weak D match, TRBD1 (6 bases). Germline V CDR1 and CDR2: SGHNT, YYREEE (reference sequence). The CDR3 totals 13 residues. Trimming stripped 2 bases from V and 10 bases from J, with 15 bases between. CDR3 bases: TGTGCCAGCAGCTTCGCCAGGGGCTTAGGAGCTTTCTTT. The encoded protein is CASSFARGLGAFF. The entire variable domain, with the rest obtained from reference TRBV5-4 and TRBJ1-1, is as follows: ETGVTQSPTHLIKTRGQQVTLRCSSQSGHNTVSWYQQALGQGPQFIFQYYREEENGRGNFPPRFSGLQFPNYSSELNVNALELDDSALYLCASSFARGLGAFFGQGTRLTVV.

The chain links TRBV7-2 to TRBJ1-1; D not resolved. The germline CDR1 and CDR2 sequences are SGHTA and FQGNSA. The CDR3 has 14 amino acids. Trimming took 2 bases from V and 5 from J, leaving 12 bases between them. CDR3: CASSLYEAKTEAFF. CDR3 in DNA: TGTGCCAGCAGCTTATACGAGGCGAAGACTGAAGCTTTCTTT.

The chain has TRBV28 and TRBJ2-5; D is unresolved. The CDR3 has 12 amino acids. Germline CDR1 reads MDHEN; CDR2 reads SYDVKM. V lost 6 bases and J lost 6, with 11 bases in between. The CDR3 DNA reads TGTGCCAGCAGCTCAGGCAGGCAGACCCAGTACTTC. Encoded protein: CASSSGRQTQYF.

The rearrangement links TRBV11-1 to TRBJ2-7; a possible D gene is TRBD1 (5 bases). The CDR3 loop spans 14 amino acids. V shed 5 bases and J shed 6 bases, with 17 bases lying between them. Germline V gene lookup returns CDR1 SGHAT and CDR2 FQDESV (reference sequence). Here the CDR3 reads CASSPLGLGLEQYF. DNA for the CDR3: TGTGCCAGCAGCCCCCTCGGGTTGGGGCTCGAGCAGTACTTC.

V and J are TRBV7-2 and TRBJ1-6; D unresolved. CDR3 length: 13 amino acids. V was cut by 5 bases and J by 6 bases, with 8 bases left in between. Germline CDR1 and CDR2: SGHTA and FQGNSA. The CDR3 reads CASSPQSNSPLHF. CDR3 nucleotide sequence: TGTGCCAGCAGCCCACAATCTAATTCACCCCTCCACTTT. Using reference TRBV7-2 and TRBJ1-6 for the parts outside the CDR3, the full variable domain is GAGVSQSPSNKVTEKGKDVELRCDPISGHTALYWYRQSLGQGLEFLIYFQGNSAPDKSGLPSDRFSAERTGGSVSTLTIQRTQQEDSAVYLCASSPQSNSPLHFGNGTRLTVT.

The genes are TRBV7-9 and TRBJ1-2; D perhaps matches TRBD1 (6 bases). Trimming pared 2 bases from V and 5 bases from J, leaving 12 bases between. Germline V CDR1 and CDR2: SEHNR, FQNEAQ (reference sequence). The CDR3 is 14 residues long. The CDR3 is CASSLPGQLYGYTF. As DNA, the CDR3 is TGTGCCAGCAGCTTACCCGGACAGCTATATGGCTACACCTTC.

The rearrangement joins TRBV4-1 to TRBJ2-5; TRBD2 aligns across 8 bases. J lost 4 bases, V lost 0 bases, and 10 bases had no gene match. CDR3 length: 17 residues. The V gene's germline CDR1 is MGHRA and CDR2 YSYEKL. The DNA for the CDR3 is TGCGCCAGCAGCCAAGAAGCGGGGGCCTTGAAAAGAGAGACCCAGTACTTC. Translating it yields CASSQEAGALKRETQYF.

The chain joins TRBV6-2 or TRBV6-3 to TRBJ2-2; 7 bases map to TRBD1. The CDR3 is 16 amino acids. Germline lookup yields CDR1 MNHEY and CDR2 SVGEGT. V lost 2 bases, J lost 6 bases, and 9 bases stayed unmatched. CDR3 sequence (DNA): TGTGCCAGCAGTTACCGAAGCACAGGGGCCTCCGGGGAGCTGTTTTTT. Translation: CASSYRSTGASGELFF.

This chain connects TRBV6-2 or TRBV6-3 to TRBJ1-2, with TRBD1 matching over 12 bases. The germline V gene encodes CDR1 MNHEY and CDR2 SVGEGT. The CDR3 is 17 amino acids. V was pared by 2 bases and J by 5 bases, with 9 bases of the junction left unmatched. For the CDR3, the DNA is TGTGCCAGCAGTTACGGAGTGGGACAGGGGGCTTTTTATGGCTACACCTTC. Protein: CASSYGVGQGAFYGYTF.

V is TRBV4-1 and J is TRBJ1-6; unclear D gene. The V gene lost 1 base and the J gene lost 11 bases, with 12 bases spanning the gap. This CDR3 comprises 14 residues. Germline loops: CDR1 MGHRA, CDR2 YSYEKL. The CDR3 is CASSQAPGLTPLHF. In DNA, the CDR3 is TGCGCCAGCAGCCAAGCGCCGGGATTAACACCCCTCCACTTT.

This chain joins TRBV10-3 and TRBJ1-4; unclear D gene. The V and J ends lost 2 bases and 12 bases respectively, with 10 bases between them. Per the germline V gene, CDR1 is ENHRY and CDR2 is SYGVKD. The CDR3 totals 12 residues. The CDR3 DNA sequence: TGTGCCATCAGTGAGGTCGGGAGGGAACTGTTTTTT. Protein product: CAISEVGRELFF.

The chain links TRBV5-5 to TRBJ1-3, with a possible D match to TRBD1 (5 bases). Trimming took 0 bases from V and 9 from J, leaving 16 bases between them. Germline lookup yields CDR1 SGHKS and CDR2 YYEKEE (reference sequence). The CDR3 consists of 15 residues. The CDR3 here is CASSLDRTALGTIYF. DNA for the CDR3: TGTGCCAGCAGCTTGGACAGGACCGCTCTTGGCACCATATATTTT. The full variable domain, rest sourced from reference TRBV5-5 and TRBJ1-3, is DAGVTQSPTHLIKTRGQQVTLRCSPISGHKSVSWYQQVLGQGPQFIFQYYEKEERGRGNFPDRFSARQFPNYSSELNVNALLLGDSALYLCASSLDRTALGTIYFGEGSWLTVV.

This clone was observed a handful of times. The chain combines TRBV18 with TRBJ1-2, with 12 bases aligning to TRBD1. Germline CDR1 is KGHSH and CDR2 is LQKENI. The CDR3 extends over 16 amino acids. Trimming removed 3 bases from V and 7 bases from J; junction bases left unmatched: 9. Written as DNA, the CDR3 is TGTGCCAGCTCACCCTCTTCGGGACAGGGGGCGCGTGGCTACACCTTC. It specifies CASSPSSGQGARGYTF.

The chain uses TRBV27 and TRBJ2-1; 7 nucleotides agree with TRBD2. CDR1 is MNHEY, CDR2 SMNVEV, per germline (reference sequence). V trimming: 4 bases; J trimming: 7 bases; junction bases outside the gene matches: 10. This CDR3 is 15 amino acids long. The CDR3 protein is CASSWAGVFWNEQFF. CDR3 nucleotides: TGTGCCAGCAGTTGGGCGGGAGTTTTTTGGAATGAGCAGTTCTTC.

The chain recombines TRBV11-3 with TRBJ2-5; TRBD1 might be the D (6 bases). Trimming stripped 5 bases from V and 4 bases from J, with 14 bases between. Germline CDR1 SGHNT, CDR2 YENEEA. The CDR3 spans 14 residues. CDR3 sequence (DNA): TGTGCCAGCAGCCCGGAGCCCAGGGGAGAGACCCAGTACTTC. Protein product: CASSPEPRGETQYF.

This chain connects TRBV4-3 to TRBJ1-5; the match to TRBD1 covers 8 bases. This CDR3 contains 16 residues. V lost 1 base, J lost 3 bases, and 5 bases stayed unmatched. Germline values: CDR1 LGHNA, CDR2 YSLEER. CDR3 loop: CASSQVRGRDNQPQHF. The DNA of the CDR3 is TGCGCCAGCAGCCAAGTCAGGGGGCGCGACAATCAGCCCCAGCATTTT.

This clone was detected a few times. In DNA form, the CDR3 reads TGTGCCAGCAGTTCCCTCTCCGCTGGGGCCAACGTCCTGACTTTC. Residues: CASSSLSAGANVLTF. The genes are TRBV6-5 and TRBJ2-6, with D uncertain. V gave up 4 bases and J gave up 2 bases, with 9 bases separating them. In germline, CDR1 is MNHEY, CDR2 SVGAGI. The CDR3 has 15 amino acids.

The V call is TRBV9, the J call TRBJ2-1; D may be TRBD2 (7 bases). This CDR3 has 16 residues. Deletions cut 4 bases from V and 3 bases from J, with 17 bases between. From germline, CDR1 is SGDLS and CDR2 YYNGEE. CDR3 coding DNA: TGTGCCAGCAGCCGAGGGGGAGGGGGAAACTACAATGAGCAGTTCTTC. Residues: CASSRGGGGNYNEQFF.

V and J are TRBV5-4 and TRBJ2-2; 15 nucleotides align to TRBD2. Trimming removed 4 bases from V and 5 bases from J; junction bases left unmatched: 3. The CDR3 sequence is 16 residues long. The germline V gene encodes CDR1 SGHNT and CDR2 YYREEE (reference sequence). The CDR3: CASSRGLAGGTGELFF. The CDR3 nucleotides are TGTGCCAGCAGCCGGGGACTAGCGGGAGGTACCGGGGAGCTGTTTTTT.

This sequence joins TRBV7-8 and TRBJ2-5, with D perhaps matching TRBD2 (7 bases). Germline CDR1 and CDR2: SGHVS and FQNEAQ. With 5 bases removed from V and 4 bases from J, the gap between germline ends came to 20 bases. The CDR3 loop spans 16 amino acids. For the CDR3, the DNA is TGTGCCAGCAGCCCCAGGGGTGGCGGGAGTGCAGAGACCCAGTACTTC. As protein: CASSPRGGGSAETQYF.

V gene TRBV10-2 combines with J gene TRBJ2-6, with 7 bases fitting TRBD2. CDR1 and CDR2 from the germline V gene are WSHSY and SAAADI. V lost 2 bases, J lost 0 bases, and 7 bases stayed unmatched. The CDR3 totals 18 residues. CDR3 residues: CASSEPQGGLSGANVLTF. The CDR3 nucleotides read TGCGCCAGCAGTGAGCCCCAGGGAGGGCTCTCTGGGGCCAACGTCCTGACTTTC.

V usage is TRBV10-3 and J usage is TRBJ2-1; 9 bases match TRBD1. Germline lookup yields CDR1 ENHRY and CDR2 SYGVKD. CDR3 size: 15 residues. V gave up 6 bases and J gave up 0 bases; unmatched junction bases: 3. The CDR3 region is CAISRDRVSYNEQFF. The DNA of the CDR3 is TGTGCCATCAGCCGGGACAGGGTCTCCTACAATGAGCAGTTCTTC.

This sequence joins TRBV2 and TRBJ1-5; 9 bases map to TRBD1. V was clipped by 3 bases and J by 2 bases; unmatched bases: 11. The CDR3 loop spans 18 amino acids. Germline CDR1 reads SNHLY; CDR2 reads FYNNEI. The CDR3 DNA reads TGTGCCAGCAGTGACATCAGGACAGGGGCGGTTGGCAATCAGCCCCAGCATTTT. Protein sequence: CASSDIRTGAVGNQPQHF.

The chain uses TRBV5-1 and TRBJ2-3; 12 bases line up with TRBD2. Losses at the gene ends were 4 bases for V and 4 bases for J; bases not matched to a gene: 7. This CDR3 contains 16 residues. The V gene's germline CDR1 is SGHRS and CDR2 YFSETQ. CDR3 DNA sequence: TGCGCCAGCAGCCCCACTAGCGGGGGGTGGGCAGATACGCAGTATTTT. It encodes CASSPTSGGWADTQYF. The complete variable domain, with remaining parts taken from reference TRBV5-1 and TRBJ2-3, reads KAGVTQTPRYLIKTRGQQVTLSCSPISGHRSVSWYQQTPGQGLQFLFEYFSETQRNKGNFPGRFSGRQFSNSRSEMNVSTLELGDSALYLCASSPTSGGWADTQYFGPGTRLTVL.

This sequence joins TRBV7-8 and TRBJ2-7; D unclear. The CDR3 has 14 residues. Germline CDR1 reads SGHVS; CDR2 reads FQNEAQ. The V end lost 6 bases, the J end lost 4 bases, and 16 bases lay between the germline ends. Here the CDR3 DNA reads TGTGCCAGCAGTTGGTACCCTCCCGGGTACGAGCAGTACTTC. Its translation: CASSWYPPGYEQYF.

The rearrangement joins TRBV21-1 to TRBJ1-6; no check of the table's D call, TRBD1, against the DNA was made. TRBV21-1 is annotated as a pseudogene. CDR3 length: 18 residues. The CDR3 here is CASSKESDREKNNSPLHF. The CDR3 bases are TGTGCCAGCAGCAAAGAATCGGACAGGGAAAAAAATAATTCACCCCTCCACTTT.

CDR3 DNA sequence: TGTGCCAGCAGCTTTATAGGGAGCTCCTATAATTCACCCCTCCACTTT. Amino acid sequence: CASSFIGSSYNSPLHF. This chain joins TRBV7-2 and TRBJ1-6; no clear D gene. V was cut by 3 bases and J by 0 bases, with 9 bases left in between. The V gene's germline CDR1 is SGHTA and CDR2 FQGNSA. The CDR3 contains 16 residues.

The CDR3 loop is CASRSGLASGELFF. The CDR3 DNA follows: TGTGCCAGCAGATCCGGACTAGCCTCCGGGGAGCTGTTTTTT. The chain couples TRBV28 to TRBJ2-2, with TRBD2 matching over 8 bases. This CDR3 region has 14 residues. Germline-derived CDR1 and CDR2 are MDHEN and SYDVKM. V gave up 6 bases and J gave up 6 bases; unmatched junction bases: 6.

This clone was picked up many times. The chain uses TRBV7-6 and TRBJ1-1, with D tentatively TRBD1 (5 bases). Trimming took 2 bases from V and 8 from J, leaving 12 bases between them. Per the germline V gene, CDR1 is SGHVS and CDR2 is FNYEAQ. The CDR3 runs to 13 residues. CDR3 loop: CASSLYSRGEAFF. CDR3 DNA: TGTGCCAGCAGCTTATATTCGCGGGGCGAAGCTTTCTTT.

This clone was found once. J is TRBJ2-1 and V is TRBV5-1; 12 nucleotides agree with TRBD2. The CDR3 is made up of 15 amino acids. Germline CDR1 reads SGHRS; CDR2 reads YFSETQ. J lost 7 bases, V lost 6 bases, and 8 bases had no gene match. CDR3 amino acids: CASTGGLAGMNEQFF. CDR3 in DNA: TGCGCCAGCACGGGTGGACTAGCGGGAATGAATGAGCAGTTCTTC.

The chain couples TRBV21-1 to TRBJ1-3; the listed D gene, TRBD1, was not tested against the DNA. TRBV21-1 is reported as a pseudogene. CDR3 length equals 18 residues. CDR3 DNA: TGTGCCAGCAGCAAAACAGACCTTGGGATGGACAGGAGTTACACCATATATTTT. It is translated as CASSKTDLGMDRSYTIYF.